This passage covers 3 T cell receptor beta chains from one sample sequenced in a study of blood T cell repertoires in COVID-19. Generated by immunoSEQ multiplex PCR, the TCRdb table keeps only in-frame clones and is missing some. Altogether fewer than 300,000 clones are present, around 90% being singletons, with the ten largest covering 1% to 1.3%. Source material: PBMCs or T cells enriched from blood (not recorded which). These receptors came from a woman younger than 45 who had recovered from COVID-19.

V is TRBV6-2 or TRBV6-3 and J is TRBJ1-1; 7 bases map to TRBD1. The CDR3 has 16 amino acids. CDR1 and CDR2 from the germline V gene are MNHEY and SVGEGT. Trimming took 0 bases from V and 4 from J; bases not matched to a gene: 8. The CDR3: CASSYSRQGPGTEAFF. As DNA, the CDR3 is TGTGCCAGCAGTTACTCGAGACAGGGACCTGGCACTGAAGCTTTCTTT.

V and J are TRBV30 and TRBJ1-2; no clear D gene. V shed 7 bases and J shed 6 bases, with 18 bases lying between them. Looked up from germline, CDR1 is GTSNPN and CDR2 is SVGIG (reference sequence). The CDR3 is made up of 13 amino acids. The CDR3 DNA reads as TGTGCCTCCCGACAATGGGCCCCTGATGGCTACACCTTC. Its protein is CASRQWAPDGYTF.

V usage is TRBV25-1 and J usage is TRBJ2-5, with 9 bases lining up with TRBD1. CDR3 length equals 16 residues. Germline V CDR1 and CDR2: MGHDK, SYGVNS. Trimming took 2 bases from V and 5 from J; bases not matched to a gene: 9. CDR3 loop: CASSETGTGSAETQYF. The CDR3 DNA reads as TGTGCCAGCAGTGAAACCGGGACAGGGTCGGCGGAGACCCAGTACTTC.